Included here is one T cell receptor beta chain sequence, with context. The antigen is unknown. These data come from a study of cytomegalovirus exposure and HLA in healthy donors. General observations from the study: Later analysis associated a missense DCLRE1C variant with TCR beta V- and J-gene trimming. Researchers reported that a few CMV-associated chains were confirmed in vitro as CMV antigen-specific. Across all donors, roughly uniform sequencing depth was an assumption of the presence/absence analyses.

V lost 8 bases and J lost 1; bases outside the gene matches: 3. This CDR3 is 13 amino acids long. Germline V lookup: CDR1 ENHRY, CDR2 SYGVKD. A multiplex PCR was run with 60 Vbeta primers and 13 Jbeta primers. The data were produced by immunoSEQ multiplex PCR, yet TCRdb's version contains in-frame clones alone and is incomplete. The table for this sample gives about 200,000 clones. This receptor was identified in a man aged 25-45 years in good health and CMV-seronegative. The chain combines TRBV10-3 with TRBJ2-5, with 8 bases matching TRBD2. Sample: PBMCs. The DNA of the CDR3 is TGTGCCATCCGGGGGGGACCCCAAGAGACCCAGTACTTC. This codes for CAIRGGPQETQYF.